The 10 T cell receptor beta chains below come from one sample, sequenced in a study of T cell responses to AZD1222 COVID-19 vaccine. The table came from immunoSEQ multiplex PCR; TCRdb's copy has only in-frame clones and leaves some out. The sample includes more than 70,000 clones, approximately 81% of them seen just once. Source: peripheral blood, taken on day 0 of AZD1222 vaccination. Receptors originate from an adult in good health.

This chain joins TRBV19 and TRBJ2-7, with D possibly matching TRBD2 (6 bases). There are 15 residues in the CDR3. The germline V and J ends were trimmed by 3 bases and 1 base, with 13 bases remaining between them. The germline CDR1 and CDR2 sequences are LNHDA and SQIVND (reference sequence). As DNA, the CDR3 is TGTGCCAGTAGTATCTCATTCAGCGGGTCCTACGAGCAGTACTTC. Translating gives CASSISFSGSYEQYF.

This rearrangement joins TRBV24-1 to TRBJ2-3; 8 bases are shared with TRBD2. The trim removed 6 bases at V and 2 bases at J, leaving 6 bases unmatched. This CDR3 has 15 amino acids. The germline V gene has CDR1 KGHDR and CDR2 SFDVKD. The CDR3, as DNA: TGTGCCACCAGTCATGGCGGGGGGATCACAGATACGCAGTATTTT. Translating it yields CATSHGGGITDTQYF.

The chain has TRBV10-3 and TRBJ1-1; 8 bases line up with TRBD1. CDR1 and CDR2 from the germline V gene are ENHRY and SYGVKD. The junction had 8 bases not matched to a gene; V was cut back by 6 bases and J by 5 bases. This CDR3 contains 14 residues. The CDR3 here is CAISVDRGWTEAFF. The CDR3 DNA sequence: TGTGCCATCAGCGTAGACAGGGGTTGGACTGAAGCTTTCTTT.

This sequence joins TRBV5-5 and TRBJ2-3; D remains unclear. Germline assignment: CDR1 SGHKS and CDR2 YYEKEE (reference sequence). The V gene lost 8 bases and the J gene lost 0 bases, with 10 bases spanning the gap. This CDR3 comprises 13 residues. The CDR3, as DNA: TGTGCCAGTCGGTTCATTAGCACAGATACGCAGTATTTT. Translated, it gives CASRFISTDTQYF.

This clone was counted a single time. V usage is TRBV20-1 and J usage is TRBJ1-6; D uncertain. CDR1 is DFQATT and CDR2 is SNEGSKA in the germline V gene (reference sequence). Trimming cost V 3 bases and J 10 bases, with 16 bases left between them. The length of the CDR3 is 14 residues. The CDR3 nucleotides read TGCAGTGCTAGTATTGCGGGGAAAGGATCACCCCTCCACTTT. Residues: CSASIAGKGSPLHF.

J is TRBJ2-2 and V is TRBV6-1; weak D call: TRBD2 (5 bases). CDR3 length: 14 residues. Trimming stripped 3 bases from V and 13 bases from J, with 18 bases between. Germline CDR1 and CDR2: MNHNS and SASEGT. The CDR3 spells CASSEYRTAAGLFF. In DNA form, the CDR3 reads TGTGCCAGCAGTGAGTATAGGACCGCCGCGGGGCTGTTTTTT.

The V and J genes are TRBV4-1 and TRBJ1-2; no reliable D call. V lost 0 bases and J lost 4, with 12 bases in between. The CDR3 loop spans 15 amino acids. The germline CDR1 and CDR2 sequences are MGHRA and YSYEKL. CDR3 in DNA: TGCGCCAGCAGCCAAGATACGACGGGTGTCTATGGCTACACCTTC. Amino acid sequence: CASSQDTTGVYGYTF.

The chain combines TRBV28 with TRBJ2-7; 7 positions agree with TRBD1. V trimming: 4 bases; J trimming: 5 bases; junction bases outside the gene matches: 8. CDR1 and CDR2 from the germline V gene are MDHEN and SYDVKM. The CDR3 contains 14 residues. CDR3 in amino acids: CASSYQGGRDEQYF. CDR3 nucleotides: TGTGCCAGCAGTTATCAAGGGGGCAGGGACGAGCAGTACTTC.

The chain carries TRBV1 and TRBJ2-1; the table gives TRBD2 as D, unverified against the DNA. TRBV1 constitutes a pseudogene. This CDR3 has 15 amino acids. The CDR3 reads CTSSPWRGKMDEQFF. The CDR3 DNA reads as TGCACCAGCAGCCCGTGGCGGGGGAAGATGGATGAGCAGTTCTTC.

The chain links TRBV5-4 to TRBJ1-1; possible D gene TRBD1, 6 bases. Germline-derived CDR1 and CDR2 are SGHNT and YYREEE (reference sequence). V lost 0 bases and J 4 bases, leaving 16 bases between the germline ends. This CDR3 is built from 16 residues. CDR3 region: CASSLGLGAVGTEAFF. The CDR3 DNA reads as TGTGCCAGCAGCTTGGGTCTGGGGGCCGTGGGCACTGAAGCTTTCTTT.